The 2 T cell receptor beta chains reported below all come from one sample, sequenced in a study of metastatic and nonmetastatic thyroid tumors. TCRdb re-analyzed the PCR reads through MiXCR. The table records around 59,000 clones, roughly 16% of them present only once. No patient had received any treatment before thyroid surgery. Sequences were obtained from blood. All receptors derive from a male donor with papillary thyroid cancer or a benign thyroid nodule (not recorded which). Some clones in this sample may be carry-over from other donors' samples.

At least ten counts were recorded for this clone. This rearrangement joins TRBV3-1 to TRBJ2-1; TRBD2 matches at 8 bases. This CDR3 comprises 15 residues. CDR1 is LGHDT and CDR2 is YNNKEL in the germline V gene (reference sequence). The J segment lost 0 bases and the V segment lost 6 bases, leaving 4 bases of the junction unmatched. CDR3 sequence: CASSPSGSSYNEQFF. Written as DNA, the CDR3 is TGTGCCAGCAGTCCTAGCGGGTCCTCCTACAATGAGCAGTTCTTC.

This chain links TRBV12-3 or TRBV12-4 with TRBJ1-5; tentative D call: TRBD1 (6 bases). This CDR3 comprises 14 residues. Trimming pared 6 bases from V and 5 bases from J, leaving 14 bases between. DNA for the CDR3: TGTGCCAGCAGCCCCGACAGGTCCTATCAGCCCCAGCATTTT. Amino acids: CASSPDRSYQPQHF.